The next 22 T cell receptor beta chains were all read from a single sample in a study of T-cell memory formation after mild COVID-19. TCRdb ran MiXCR on the 5' RACE reads and lists one entry per CDR3 protein. This table holds 250,000 to 350,000 distinct CDR3 sequences, more than 13% found once. Sequencing used PBMCs or a T cell subset sorted from them (not recorded which). These receptor sequences come from a man younger than 35 who had mild COVID-19 (a few samples of this study predate the infection). Cell type and time point are not known.

V is TRBV29-1 and J is TRBJ1-4; D gene unclear. The CDR3 contains 12 residues. V was cut by 3 bases and J by 13 bases, with 15 bases left in between. CDR1 is SQVTM, CDR2 ANQGSEA, per germline. CDR3 DNA: TGCAGCGTTGAGGCTCCGGGCCGAGGACTGTTTTTT. This sequence encodes CSVEAPGRGLFF.

The chain employs TRBV3-1 and TRBJ2-7; 9 nucleotides match TRBD2. This CDR3 is built from 16 residues. The germline CDR1 and CDR2 sequences are LGHDT and YNNKEL (reference sequence). After removal of 5 bases from V and 5 bases from J, the junction contained 13 bases not matched to a gene. CDR3 bases: TGTGCCAGCAGCAAGCGGGGGGCCTTTCTCCTGAACGAGCAGTACTTC. Translating gives CASSKRGAFLLNEQYF.

The table lists this clonotype with a few counts. The V gene is TRBV5-1, the J gene TRBJ1-1; 10 nucleotides line up with TRBD1. V lost 6 bases to trimming and J lost 3 bases; unmatched junction nucleotides: 8. CDR3 length: 15 residues. The V gene's germline CDR1 is SGHRS and CDR2 YFSETQ. CDR3 protein: CASNAGQGQDTEAFF. The CDR3, as DNA: TGCGCCAGCAACGCGGGACAGGGGCAGGACACTGAAGCTTTCTTT.

This clonotype has just a few counts. The chain recombines TRBV4-2 with TRBJ1-4; D remains ambiguous. There are 15 residues in the CDR3. Per the germline V gene, CDR1 is LGHNA and CDR2 is YNFKEQ. V was shortened by 4 bases and J by 4 bases, with 13 bases between the two germline ends. This CDR3 is CASSRDGENNEKLFF. The CDR3 nucleotides read TGTGCCAGCAGCCGTGACGGGGAGAATAATGAAAAACTGTTTTTT.

The chain couples TRBV2 to TRBJ1-3; D gene unclear. The CDR3 loop spans 13 amino acids. Between the trimmed V and J ends, which lost 4 bases and 3 bases, there was a span of 7 bases. Germline V gene sequence: CDR1 SNHLY, CDR2 FYNNEI. CDR3 in DNA: TGTGCCAGCAGTGGAGGCGTTGGAAACACCATATATTTT. This encodes CASSGGVGNTIYF.

As regards this clonotype: The junction and the germline gene differ at one end; a read error may be behind it. This sequence joins TRBV20-1 and TRBJ2-1; 14 nucleotides align to TRBD2. Germline CDR1 is DFQATT and CDR2 is SNEGSKA (reference sequence). This CDR3 region has 15 residues. CDR3 amino acids: CSAREPWTSGGPGVF. For the CDR3, the DNA is TGCAGTGCTAGAGAGCCCTGGACTAGCGGGGGGCCCGGGGTCTTC.

The sample holds a few counts of this clonotype. This rearrangement joins TRBV10-3 to TRBJ2-1; D is perhaps TRBD2 (5 bases). The V gene's germline CDR1 is ENHRY and CDR2 SYGVKD. The V and J ends lost 5 bases and 6 bases respectively, with 14 bases between them. The CDR3 is 14 amino acids. The CDR3 DNA sequence: TGTGCCATCAGTCGGGAAGCGGTGGGCAATGAGCAGTTCTTC. Amino acid sequence: CAISREAVGNEQFF.

This chain joins TRBV20-1 and TRBJ1-6; unclear D gene. V was pared by 0 bases and J by 12 bases, with 9 bases between. In germline, CDR1 is DFQATT, CDR2 SNEGSKA (reference sequence). The CDR3 spans 12 residues. The chain's CDR3 is CSARDGGGPLHF. CDR3 nucleotide sequence: TGCAGTGCTAGAGATGGCGGCGGACCCCTCCACTTT.

Many counts were recorded for this clonotype. The rearrangement links TRBV5-1 to TRBJ2-5; no definite D call. CDR1 SGHRS and CDR2 YFSETQ come from the germline V gene. The CDR3 length is 12 residues. V was shortened by 4 bases and J by 2 bases, with 6 bases between the two germline ends. The CDR3 DNA sequence: TGCGCCAGCAGCATTCAGCAAGAGACCCAGTACTTC. It is translated as CASSIQQETQYF. Complete variable domain (other parts from reference TRBV5-1 and TRBJ2-5): KAGVTQTPRYLIKTRGQQVTLSCSPISGHRSVSWYQQTPGQGLQFLFEYFSETQRNKGNFPGRFSGRQFSNSRSEMNVSTLELGDSALYLCASSIQQETQYFGPGTRLLVL.

This clonotype was found a few times. V gene TRBV6-2 or TRBV6-3 combines with J gene TRBJ2-1; 14 bases map to TRBD2. J lost 8 bases, V lost 4 bases, and 4 bases had no gene match. This CDR3 spans 15 amino acids. Per germline, CDR1 MNHEY and CDR2 SVGEGT. The chain's CDR3 is CASSSWTSGRYEQFF. In DNA form, the CDR3 reads TGTGCCAGCAGTTCCTGGACTAGCGGGAGGTATGAGCAGTTCTTC.

There are a few counts of this clonotype. The gene calls are TRBV4-3 and TRBJ1-3, with no clear D. This CDR3 has 18 amino acids. In germline, CDR1 is LGHNA, CDR2 YSLEER. Trimming took off 1 base at V and 0 bases at J, with 16 bases between the two ends. CDR3 loop: CASSQASGKSLSGNTIYF. CDR3 DNA: TGCGCCAGCAGCCAAGCGTCGGGAAAGTCCCTCTCTGGAAACACCATATATTTT.

The V gene is TRBV5-1, the J gene TRBJ2-5, with no clear D. V lost 2 bases and J lost 7, with 9 bases in between. This CDR3 is 12 amino acids long. Germline V CDR1 and CDR2: SGHRS, YFSETQ. This chain's CDR3 is CASSFQSGTQYF. Written as DNA, the CDR3 is TGCGCCAGCAGCTTTCAGTCTGGGACCCAGTACTTC.

The J gene is TRBJ1-1, the V gene TRBV2; 8 positions match TRBD1. The V gene's germline CDR1 is SNHLY and CDR2 FYNNEI. The CDR3 loop spans 15 amino acids. The trim removed 6 bases at V and 3 bases at J, leaving 9 bases unmatched. In nucleotides, the CDR3 is TGTGCCAGCAGAACAGGGGGGACGATGGACACTGAAGCTTTCTTT. It specifies CASRTGGTMDTEAFF. The full variable domain, in which reference TRBV2 and TRBJ1-1 provide the parts outside the CDR3, is EPEVTQTPSHQVTQMGQEVILRCVPISNHLYFYWYRQILGQKVEFLVSFYNNEISEKSEIFDDQFSVERPDGSNFTLKIRSTKLEDSAMYFCASRTGGTMDTEAFFGQGTRLTVV.

V is TRBV5-1 and J is TRBJ1-1; tentative D call: TRBD1 (5 bases). The CDR3 has 16 residues. Germline loops: CDR1 SGHRS, CDR2 YFSETQ. V lost 0 bases, J lost 1 base, and 13 bases lay in between. CDR3 amino acids: CASSLAYRGSNTEAFF. For the CDR3, the DNA is TGCGCCAGCAGCTTGGCCTATAGGGGTTCGAACACTGAAGCTTTCTTT.

The J gene is TRBJ1-5, the V gene TRBV6-2 or TRBV6-3; 8 nucleotides match TRBD1. CDR1 and CDR2 from the germline V gene are MNHEY and SVGEGT. Unmatched junction bases numbered 6, after V lost 5 bases and J lost 3 bases. The CDR3 is 15 residues long. The CDR3 region has the DNA TGTGCCAGCAGTGCCGGGACAGGCTACAATCAGCCCCAGCATTTT. Residues: CASSAGTGYNQPQHF.

At least ten counts were recorded for this clonotype. The chain recombines TRBV7-9 with TRBJ1-1; D not resolved. The CDR3 has 13 residues. Trimming removed 7 bases from V and 1 base from J, with 10 bases in between. From germline, CDR1 is SEHNR and CDR2 FQNEAQ (reference sequence). In DNA, the CDR3 is TGTGCCAGCATTAAACAGCCGAACACTGAAGCTTTCTTT. It codes for CASIKQPNTEAFF. The whole variable domain, remainder taken from reference TRBV7-9 and TRBJ1-1, is DTGVSQNPRHKITKRGQNVTFRCDPISEHNRLYWYRQTLGQGPEFLTYFQNEAQLEKSRLLSDRFSAERPKGSFSTLEIQRTEQGDSAMYLCASIKQPNTEAFFGQGTRLTVV.

This clonotype has more than one count but fewer than ten. The gene calls are TRBV4-1 and TRBJ2-5; D gene unclear. The CDR3 runs 14 residues. V shed 1 base and J shed 5 bases, with 11 bases lying between them. Germline V gene sequence: CDR1 MGHRA, CDR2 YSYEKL. CDR3 sequence: CASSQGDWLETQYF. The CDR3 bases are TGCGCCAGCAGCCAAGGAGACTGGCTGGAGACCCAGTACTTC.

This clonotype was picked up a small number of times. The rearrangement links TRBV5-6 to TRBJ1-1, with D perhaps matching TRBD1 (5 bases). This CDR3 spans 16 amino acids. V was shortened by 4 bases and J by 7 bases, with 23 bases between the two germline ends. Germline CDR1 and CDR2: SGHDT and YYEEEE. CDR3 residues: CASSRRRAVFDGEAFF. CDR3 sequence (DNA): TGTGCCAGCAGCCGGCGCAGGGCGGTTTTTGATGGTGAAGCTTTCTTT.

The chain recombines TRBV6-4 with TRBJ2-3, with 11 bases fitting TRBD2. J was trimmed by 4 bases and V by 4 bases; bases with no gene match: 4. CDR1 and CDR2 from the germline V gene are MRHNA and SNTAGT. The CDR3 covers 15 residues. The CDR3 coding sequence is TGTGCCAGCAGTGGTAGCGGGGGGGCCCCAGATACGCAGTATTTT. Encoded protein: CASSGSGGAPDTQYF.

CDR3 in amino acids: CASSPNPGQFVNYGYTF. CDR3 DNA sequence: TGTGCCAGCTCACCCAATCCGGGACAGTTCGTTAACTATGGCTACACCTTC. The V and J genes are TRBV18 and TRBJ1-2; 7 bases are a match to TRBD1. This CDR3 comprises 17 residues. Germline values: CDR1 KGHSH, CDR2 LQKENI. V dropped 3 bases and J dropped 1; count of bases not matched to a gene: 11.

The chain links TRBV7-9 to TRBJ1-5, with a tentative D call TRBD1 (5 bases). V was shortened by 5 bases and J by 3 bases, with 11 bases between the two germline ends. The germline gives CDR1 SEHNR, CDR2 FQNEAQ (reference sequence). The CDR3 is made up of 14 amino acids. In DNA form, the CDR3 reads TGTGCCAGCAGCCCCGGGGCCGTCAATCAGCCCCAGCATTTT. It translates to CASSPGAVNQPQHF.

The sample holds many counts of this clonotype. The CDR3 DNA follows: TGCGCCAGCAGCTTGGTGCCGGGACAGCAAGAGACCCAGTACTTC. Translation: CASSLVPGQQETQYF. This chain links TRBV5-1 with TRBJ2-5, with TRBD1 identical over 7 bases. CDR1 and CDR2 (germline): SGHRS, YFSETQ. Germline trimming cut 0 bases from V and 2 bases from J; bases unmatched to any gene: 4. The CDR3 length is 15 residues.